Below, one T cell receptor beta chain is given with its context. These data are taken from a study of blood T cell repertoires in COVID-19. In the study overall: Italy, Spain and the United States were the sources of the convalescent and acute COVID-19 samples. The analysed material was cDNA or gDNA that came from T cells, B-cell-depleted T cells, or PBMCs.

Per the study methods: Counts of nucleated cells, estimated from reference gene primer amplification, were obtained. TCRdb keeps only in-frame clones here, not all; method: immunoSEQ multiplex PCR. V and J calls and clone size come straight from that table; D and trimming were deduced from the DNA. The sample comprises 200,000 to 250,000 clones, roughly 80% of which are singletons, and less than 9.5% rests with the top ten. V lost 4 bases, J lost 15 bases, and 19 bases stayed unmatched. The CDR3 has 15 amino acids. From germline, CDR1 is SGHRS and CDR2 YFSETQ. The clonotype comes from a woman at least 80 years old with COVID-19, enrolled during active disease. The sequencing sample was made of peripheral blood. V usage is TRBV5-1 and J usage is TRBJ2-1, with TRBD2 matching 7 bases. CDR3 DNA sequence: TGCGCCAGCAGCCCGGCGGAGACTAGCATTACGAATCGGTTCTTC. Translating it yields CASSPAETSITNRFF.